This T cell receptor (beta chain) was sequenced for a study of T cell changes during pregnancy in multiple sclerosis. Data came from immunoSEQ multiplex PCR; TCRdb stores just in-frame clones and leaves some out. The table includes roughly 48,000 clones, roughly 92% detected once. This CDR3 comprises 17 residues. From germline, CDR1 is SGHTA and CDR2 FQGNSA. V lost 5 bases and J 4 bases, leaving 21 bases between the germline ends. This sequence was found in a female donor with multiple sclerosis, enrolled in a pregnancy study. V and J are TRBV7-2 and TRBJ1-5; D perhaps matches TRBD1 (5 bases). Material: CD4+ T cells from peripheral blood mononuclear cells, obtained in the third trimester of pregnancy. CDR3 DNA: TGTGCCAGCAGCCCAGGGTTAACCCGCGGATGGAATCAGCCCCAGCATTTT. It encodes CASSPGLTRGWNQPQHF.